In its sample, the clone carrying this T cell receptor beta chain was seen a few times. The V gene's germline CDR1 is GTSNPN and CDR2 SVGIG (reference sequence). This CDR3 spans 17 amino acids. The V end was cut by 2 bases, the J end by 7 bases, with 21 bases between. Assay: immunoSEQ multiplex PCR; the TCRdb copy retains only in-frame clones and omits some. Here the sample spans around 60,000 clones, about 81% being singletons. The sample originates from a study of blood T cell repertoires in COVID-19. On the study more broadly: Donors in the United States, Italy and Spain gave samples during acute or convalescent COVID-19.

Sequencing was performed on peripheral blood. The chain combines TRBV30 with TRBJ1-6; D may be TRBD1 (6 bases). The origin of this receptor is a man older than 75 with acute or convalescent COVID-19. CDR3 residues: CAWSHTPLDGQNSPLHF. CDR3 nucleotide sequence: TGTGCCTGGAGTCACACGCCTCTGGACGGACAGAATTCACCCCTCCACTTT.